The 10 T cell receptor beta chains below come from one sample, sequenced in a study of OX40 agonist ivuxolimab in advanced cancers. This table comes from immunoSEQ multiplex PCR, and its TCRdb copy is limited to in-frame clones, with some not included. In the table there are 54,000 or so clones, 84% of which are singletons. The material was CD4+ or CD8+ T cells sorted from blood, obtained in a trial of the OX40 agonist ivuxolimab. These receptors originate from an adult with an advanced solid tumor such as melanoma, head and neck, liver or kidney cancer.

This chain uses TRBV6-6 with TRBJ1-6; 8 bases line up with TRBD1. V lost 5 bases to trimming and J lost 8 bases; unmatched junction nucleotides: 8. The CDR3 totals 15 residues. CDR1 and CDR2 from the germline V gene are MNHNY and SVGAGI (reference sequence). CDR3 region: CASSRQGLGYSPLHF. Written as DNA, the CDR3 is TGTGCCAGCAGTCGACAGGGGCTAGGTTATTCACCCCTCCACTTT.

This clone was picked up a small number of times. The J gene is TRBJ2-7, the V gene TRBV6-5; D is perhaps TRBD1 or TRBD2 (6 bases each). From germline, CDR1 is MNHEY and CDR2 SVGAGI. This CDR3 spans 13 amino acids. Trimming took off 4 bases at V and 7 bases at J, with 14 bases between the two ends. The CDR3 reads CASSSRGAGEQYF. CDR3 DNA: TGTGCCAGCAGTTCGAGGGGGGCGGGGGAGCAGTACTTC.

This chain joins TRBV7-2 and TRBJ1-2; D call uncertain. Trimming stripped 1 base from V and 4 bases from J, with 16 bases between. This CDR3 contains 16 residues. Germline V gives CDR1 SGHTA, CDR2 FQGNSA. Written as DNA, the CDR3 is TGTGCCAGCAGCTTAGATTTCTCGGGGTTGGGCTATGGCTACACCTTC. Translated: CASSLDFSGLGYGYTF.

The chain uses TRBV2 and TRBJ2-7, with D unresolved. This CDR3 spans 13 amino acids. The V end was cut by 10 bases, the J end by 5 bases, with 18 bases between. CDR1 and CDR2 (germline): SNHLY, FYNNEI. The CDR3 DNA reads TGTGCCAAATCCGGCAGAACTCAGGACGAGCAGTACTTC. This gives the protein CAKSGRTQDEQYF.

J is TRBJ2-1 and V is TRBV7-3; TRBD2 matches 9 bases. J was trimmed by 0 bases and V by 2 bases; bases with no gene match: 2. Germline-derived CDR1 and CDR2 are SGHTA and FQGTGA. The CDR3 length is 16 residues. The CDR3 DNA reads TGTGCCAGCAGCTTACGCGGGAGGGGCTCCTACAATGAGCAGTTCTTC. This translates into CASSLRGRGSYNEQFF. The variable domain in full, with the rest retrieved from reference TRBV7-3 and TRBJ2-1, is GAGVSQTPSNKVTEKGKYVELRCDPISGHTALYWYRQSLGQGPEFLIYFQGTGAADDSGLPNDRFFAVRPEGSVSTLKIQRTERGDSAVYLCASSLRGRGSYNEQFFGPGTRLTVL.

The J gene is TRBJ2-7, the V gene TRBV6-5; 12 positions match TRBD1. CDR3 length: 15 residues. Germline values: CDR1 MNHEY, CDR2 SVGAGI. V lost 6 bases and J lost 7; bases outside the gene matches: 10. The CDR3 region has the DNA TGTGCCAGCAGCTTCCGGGACAGGGGGCGTTGGGAGCAGTACTTC. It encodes CASSFRDRGRWEQYF.

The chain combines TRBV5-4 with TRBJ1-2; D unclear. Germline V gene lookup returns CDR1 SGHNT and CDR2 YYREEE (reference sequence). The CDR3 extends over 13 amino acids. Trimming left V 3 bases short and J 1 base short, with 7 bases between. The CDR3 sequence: CASSSDGNYGYTF. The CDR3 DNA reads TGTGCCAGCAGCTCGGACGGTAACTATGGCTACACCTTC.

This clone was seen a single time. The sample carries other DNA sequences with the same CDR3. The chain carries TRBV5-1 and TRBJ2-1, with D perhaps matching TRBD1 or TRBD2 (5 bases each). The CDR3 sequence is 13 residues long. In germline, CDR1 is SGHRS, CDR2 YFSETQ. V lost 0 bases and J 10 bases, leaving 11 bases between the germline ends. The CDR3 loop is CASSLEGTREQFF. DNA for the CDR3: TGCGCCAGCAGCTTGGAAGGGACGCGGGAGCAGTTCTTC. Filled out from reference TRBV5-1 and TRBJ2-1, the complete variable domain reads KAGVTQTPRYLIKTRGQQVTLSCSPISGHRSVSWYQQTPGQGLQFLFEYFSETQRNKGNFPGRFSGRQFSNSRSEMNVSTLELGDSALYLCASSLEGTREQFFGPGTRLTVL.

CDR3 region: CASTETLNTEAFF. The CDR3 DNA sequence: TGTGCCAGCACCGAAACGTTGAACACTGAAGCTTTCTTT. The gene calls are TRBV2 and TRBJ1-1; D ambiguous. Trimming left V 7 bases short and J 0 bases short, with 9 bases between. The germline CDR1 and CDR2 sequences are SNHLY and FYNNEI. The CDR3 extends over 13 amino acids.

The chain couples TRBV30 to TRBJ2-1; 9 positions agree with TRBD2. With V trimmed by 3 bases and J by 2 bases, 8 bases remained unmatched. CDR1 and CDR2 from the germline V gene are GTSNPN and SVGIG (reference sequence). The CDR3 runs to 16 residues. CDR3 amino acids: CAWRTIAGVTYNEQFF. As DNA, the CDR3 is TGTGCCTGGAGGACGATAGCGGGAGTAACCTACAATGAGCAGTTCTTC.